The rows below give T cell receptor beta chains drawn from one sample of a study of T cells in localized non-small cell lung cancer. The data were produced by immunoSEQ multiplex PCR, yet TCRdb's version contains in-frame clones alone and is incomplete. Altogether approximately 70,000 clones are present, roughly 81% being singletons, with the ten largest covering roughly 4.5%. The input for sequencing was PBMCs, taken before any cancer treatment. The receptor set was obtained from a man aged 35 to 69 with stage II lung adenocarcinoma. Both conserved end residues are part of each CDR3. Each record gives: D gene, clone size, V gene, J gene, CDR3 protein, CDR3 DNA. The D gene is left open where the match is weak. Not every row has a clone size; where given, it reads once, few, many or a size class.

-,few,TRBV20-1,TRBJ1-1,CSARLNTEAFF,TGCAGTGCTAGATTGAACACTGAAGCTTTCTTT
-,-,TRBV5-1,TRBJ1-1,CASRSDHTEAFF,TGCGCCAGCCGCAGTGATCACACTGAAGCTTTCTTT
TRBD2,-,TRBV4-3,TRBJ2-1,CASSPGLDYNEQFF,TGCGCCAGCAGTCCGGGACTAGATTACAATGAGCAGTTCTTC
-,medium-sized,TRBV5-1,TRBJ1-2,CASSLAPTGINDGYTF,TGCGCCAGCAGCTTGGCCCCAACAGGGATAAACGATGGCTACACCTTC
TRBD1,-,TRBV4-3,TRBJ1-2,CASSQDRGPPRDRVYGYTF,TGCGCCAGCAGCCAAGACAGGGGGCCCCCCCGGGACAGGGTCTATGGCTACACCTTC
-,-,TRBV19,TRBJ2-4,CASSPLNERRAKNIQYF,TGTGCCAGTAGTCCACTGAATGAGAGGAGGGCCAAAAACATTCAGTACTTC
-,few,TRBV6-5,TRBJ1-1,CASSSPGTAEAFF,TGTGCCAGCAGTTCCCCGGGGACCGCTGAAGCTTTCTTT
-,-,TRBV15,TRBJ1-1,CATSREGGTEAFF,TGTGCCACCAGCAGAGAGGGAGGCACTGAAGCTTTCTTT
TRBD1,-,TRBV6-5,TRBJ2-7,CASSVYRGQNEQYF,TGTGCCAGCAGTGTCTACAGGGGGCAGAACGAGCAGTACTTC
-,-,TRBV19,TRBJ1-3,CASSADTSSGNTIYF,TGTGCCAGTAGTGCCGACACTAGCTCTGGAAACACCATATATTTT
-,-,TRBV6-1,TRBJ1-5,CASSDGGRAQHF,TGTGCCAGCAGTGATGGAGGTAGGGCCCAGCATTTT
-,-,TRBV7-2,TRBJ1-4,CASSFTGPTTNEKLFF,TGTGCCAGCAGCTTCACAGGGCCCACAACTAATGAAAAACTGTTTTTT
TRBD1,once,TRBV7-7,TRBJ2-5,CASSSDVQRGLGTQYF,TGTGCTAGCAGCTCAGACGTACAGAGGGGGCTGGGGACCCAGTACTTC
TRBD1,-,TRBV6-1,TRBJ2-7,CASQTGVSYEQYF,TGTGCCAGCCAGACAGGGGTCTCCTACGAGCAGTACTTC
-,-,TRBV19,TRBJ2-7,CASSIATPEVYEQYF,TGTGCCAGTAGTATAGCGACGCCGGAGGTTTACGAGCAGTACTTC
-,few,TRBV14,TRBJ1-3,CASSQGGTAYSGNTIYF,TGTGCCAGCAGCCAAGGCGGGACGGCCTACTCTGGAAACACCATATATTTT
TRBD1,-,TRBV14,TRBJ2-7,CASSLYRDRGHEQYF,TGTGCCAGCAGCCTATACCGGGACAGGGGACACGAGCAGTACTTC
-,few,TRBV5-1,TRBJ1-1,CASSFLGEAFF,TGCGCCAGCAGCTTCCTCGGTGAAGCTTTCTTT
-,-,TRBV19,TRBJ1-5,CASSISGRGPNQPQHF,TGTGCCAGTAGTATCTCAGGCAGGGGACCCAATCAGCCCCAGCATTTT
-,-,TRBV6-1,TRBJ2-1,CASSDSLANEQFF,TGTGCCAGCAGTGACTCACTAGCTAATGAGCAGTTCTTC
-,-,TRBV2,TRBJ2-1,CASSDPGKSYNEQFF,TGTGCCAGCAGTGACCCGGGGAAGTCCTACAATGAGCAGTTCTTC
-,-,TRBV2,TRBJ1-2,CASSEIRGRGLNYGYTF,TGTGCCAGCAGTGAAATACGGGGGAGGGGACTTAACTATGGCTACACCTTC
-,few,TRBV2,TRBJ1-1,CASSEGGQGTEAFF,TGTGCCAGCAGTGAAGGAGGGCAGGGCACTGAAGCTTTCTTT
TRBD1,-,TRBV19,TRBJ1-1,CASSDGQGRMNTEAFF,TGTGCCAGTAGCGATGGACAGGGGAGGATGAACACTGAAGCTTTCTTT
-,-,TRBV2,TRBJ1-5,CASSEDSGISNQPQHF,TGTGCCAGCAGTGAAGACTCCGGGATTAGCAATCAGCCCCAGCATTTT
TRBD1,-,TRBV5-1,TRBJ1-2,CASQTGGNYGYTF,TGCGCCAGCCAGACAGGGGGCAACTATGGCTACACCTTC
TRBD2,-,TRBV6-1,TRBJ2-7,CASSEGTSGSYEQYF,TGTGCCAGCAGTGAAGGGACTAGCGGGAGCTACGAGCAGTACTTC
-,-,TRBV5-1,TRBJ2-1,CASSLSSRNVNEQFF,TGCGCCAGCAGCTTGTCTAGCCGGAACGTGAATGAGCAGTTCTTC